The present T cell receptor beta chain was sequenced within a study of shared clonotypes between healthy human individuals. Findings and limits, study-wide: Sampling used blood alone; tissue repertoires probably differ. Generally, estimated richness proved larger in naive subsets than it did in memory subsets. Several donors showed sharing of approximately 5% of naive CD4 clonotypes.

On this clone: The antigen is undetermined.

Original methodology: Sequence data from immunoSEQ were junction-only and lacked quality scores; consequently, filtering differed. Clones were sequenced by immunoSEQ multiplex PCR, and TCRdb holds only the in-frame ones, with some missing. For V, J and clone size, that table is used; D and trimming come from the DNA. This table has more than 2 million clones, over 85% appearing once. The naive CD8 fraction comprised CD45RO-negative cells positively selected for CCR7 and excluded terminally differentiated effector memory CD45RA+ cells. The source of this sequence is a man between 18 and 35 years old in good health. The sequencing sample was made of naive CD8+ T cells sorted from blood.

CDR3 amino acids: CASSLGVSGEQFF. CDR3 bases: TGTGCCAGCAGCTTAGGGGTTAGCGGGGAGCAGTTCTTC. The rearrangement links TRBV7-2 to TRBJ2-1, with TRBD2 matching 7 bases. Germline values: CDR1 SGHTA, CDR2 FQGNSA. After removal of 1 base from V and 10 bases from J, the junction contained 4 bases not matched to a gene. The CDR3 length is 13 residues.